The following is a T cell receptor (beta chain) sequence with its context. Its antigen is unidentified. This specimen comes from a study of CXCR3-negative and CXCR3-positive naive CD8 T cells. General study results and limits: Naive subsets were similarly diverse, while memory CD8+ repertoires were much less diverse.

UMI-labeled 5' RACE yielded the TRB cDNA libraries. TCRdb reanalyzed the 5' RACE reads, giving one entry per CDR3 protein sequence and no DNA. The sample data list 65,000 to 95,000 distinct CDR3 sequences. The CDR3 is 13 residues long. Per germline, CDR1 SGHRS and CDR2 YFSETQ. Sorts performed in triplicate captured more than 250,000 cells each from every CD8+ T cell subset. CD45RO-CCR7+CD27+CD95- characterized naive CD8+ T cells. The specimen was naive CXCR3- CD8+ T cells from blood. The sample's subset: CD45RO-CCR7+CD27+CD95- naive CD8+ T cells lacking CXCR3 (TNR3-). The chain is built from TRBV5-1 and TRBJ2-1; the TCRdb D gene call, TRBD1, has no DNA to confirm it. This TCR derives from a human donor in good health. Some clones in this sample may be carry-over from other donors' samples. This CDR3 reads CASTTGRGNEQFF.